These 30 T cell receptor beta chains were all obtained from the same sample, sequenced in a study of preoperative IRX-2 immunotherapy in early breast cancer. Treatment in this sample: preoperative locoregional IRX-2 cytokine immunotherapy. Here immunoSEQ multiplex PCR was the method, and the copy in TCRdb shows in-frame clones only, minus some. The repertoire holds some 35,000 clones, with roughly 82% as singletons. The sample in question was lymph node tissue, obtained after IRX-2 immunotherapy. The receptors were gathered from a human donor with breast cancer.

This clone has a handful of counts. The CDR3 sequence is CASSSGLAMETQYF. CDR3 nucleotides: TGTGCCAGCAGCTCCGGACTAGCGATGGAGACCCAGTACTTC. The J gene is TRBJ2-5, the V gene TRBV11-3, with 9 bases identical to TRBD2. This CDR3 is 14 amino acids long. Germline loops: CDR1 SGHNT, CDR2 YENEEA. Unmatched junction bases numbered 5, after V lost 4 bases and J lost 5 bases.

The chain recombines TRBV29-1 with TRBJ2-7; 7 bases are shared with TRBD1. J lost 3 bases, V lost 6 bases, and 5 bases had no gene match. Germline CDR1 SQVTM, CDR2 ANQGSEA. CDR3 length: 12 residues. CDR3 coding DNA: TGCAGCGTGCACAGGGGAGACTACGAGCAGTACTTC. The encoded protein is CSVHRGDYEQYF.

The CDR3 reads CASRQFGSRNIQYF. CDR3 nucleotides: TGTGCCAGCAGACAGTTCGGATCTAGGAACATTCAGTACTTC. The chain carries TRBV6-8 and TRBJ2-4, with D hard to call. This CDR3 has 14 residues. Germline CDR1 and CDR2: MNHGY and SAAAGT. The V end was cut by 6 bases, the J end by 7 bases, with 16 bases between.

V is TRBV29-1 and J is TRBJ1-1; perhaps TRBD1 as D (6 bases). V dropped 1 base and J dropped 4 bases, with 13 bases sitting between them. The germline V gene has CDR1 SQVTM and CDR2 ANQGSEA. CDR3 length: 14 amino acids. The CDR3 bases are TGCAGCGTTGAAGTGGGGGGCGGAGGCACTGAAGCTTTCTTT. Its protein is CSVEVGGGGTEAFF.

This chain uses TRBV2 with TRBJ1-4; D unclear. V was pared by 2 bases and J by 1 base, with 8 bases between. CDR3 length: 15 residues. The germline V gene encodes CDR1 SNHLY and CDR2 FYNNEI. CDR3 protein: CASSERGVTNEKLFF. The CDR3 bases are TGTGCCAGCAGTGAACGTGGGGTAACTAATGAAAAACTGTTTTTT.

V gene TRBV28 combines with J gene TRBJ2-7; a possible D gene is TRBD2 (5 bases). The CDR3 loop spans 15 amino acids. Germline assignment: CDR1 MDHEN and CDR2 SYDVKM. The V end was cut by 6 bases, the J end by 6 bases, with 21 bases between. CDR3 loop: CASRGAVSPWGEQYF. CDR3 DNA: TGTGCCAGCAGAGGAGCGGTTAGTCCCTGGGGCGAGCAGTACTTC.

This rearrangement joins TRBV14 to TRBJ2-5; 9 bases match TRBD2. The CDR3 extends over 16 amino acids. Germline V lookup: CDR1 SGHDN, CDR2 FVKESK. J gave up 3 bases and V 1 base, and 6 bases lay outside the gene matches. This CDR3 is CASSQVGSGGKETQYF. The CDR3 DNA is TGTGCCAGCAGCCAAGTCGGTAGCGGGGGAAAAGAGACCCAGTACTTC. Complete variable domain (other parts from reference TRBV14 and TRBJ2-5): EAGVTQFPSHSVIEKGQTVTLRCDPISGHDNLYWYRRVMGKEIKFLLHFVKESKQDESGMPNNRFLAERTGGTYSTLKVQPAELEDSGVYFCASSQVGSGGKETQYFGPGTRLLVL.

V and J are TRBV6-8 and TRBJ1-6, with a weak D call TRBD1 (5 bases). V lost 6 bases to trimming and J lost 0 bases, with 21 bases between them. The CDR3 runs 19 residues. Germline V lookup: CDR1 MNHGY, CDR2 SAAAGT. The CDR3 DNA follows: TGTGCCAGCAGAGGAATTTACGGGACGGTGAGCTCCTATAATTCACCCCTCCACTTT. This gives the protein CASRGIYGTVSSYNSPLHF.

The chain carries TRBV28 and TRBJ1-2; 7 bases align to TRBD1. This CDR3 region has 15 residues. The ends lost 4 bases at V and 0 bases at J; junction bases unmatched: 5. Germline V lookup: CDR1 MDHEN, CDR2 SYDVKM. The CDR3 loop reads CASSSPDRPNYGYTF. CDR3 DNA: TGTGCCAGCAGTTCCCCGGACAGGCCTAACTATGGCTACACCTTC.

The J gene is TRBJ1-2, the V gene TRBV6-8; D is uncertain. Germline V CDR1 and CDR2: MNHGY, SAAAGT. V was cut by 6 bases and J by 2 bases, with 7 bases left in between. The CDR3 is made up of 12 amino acids. This chain's CDR3 is CASSPPNYGYTF. CDR3 bases: TGTGCCAGCAGCCCCCCCAACTATGGCTACACCTTC.

J is TRBJ1-3 and V is TRBV5-1, with D possibly matching TRBD1 (6 bases). Germline V gene lookup returns CDR1 SGHRS and CDR2 YFSETQ. V shed 3 bases and J shed 4 bases, with 26 bases lying between them. This CDR3 is 19 amino acids long. The CDR3 DNA reads as TGCGCCAGCAGCTGGGGGCCCCCCGTCAGGGCCGCGGGCGGAAACACCATATATTTT. Amino acids: CASSWGPPVRAAGGNTIYF.

The rearrangement links TRBV6-8 to TRBJ2-1; 11 bases are a match to TRBD1. The CDR3 extends over 15 amino acids. Germline CDR1 and CDR2: MNHGY and SAAAGT. The trim removed 7 bases at V and 7 bases at J, leaving 9 bases unmatched. Here the CDR3 reads CASKAVGTGGNEQFF. The CDR3 coding sequence is TGTGCCAGCAAAGCGGTCGGGACAGGGGGGAATGAGCAGTTCTTC.

The CDR3 region is CASSPRQGRVIDSANEKLFF. The CDR3 DNA sequence: TGTGCCAGCAGCCCGAGACAGGGAAGGGTTATAGATTCGGCTAATGAAAAACTGTTTTTT. The V call is TRBV11-3, the J call TRBJ1-4; TRBD1 matches at 7 bases. Trimming at V came to 5 bases and at J to 3 bases, leaving 21 bases not matched to a gene. CDR1 SGHNT and CDR2 YENEEA come from the germline V gene. This CDR3 region has 20 residues.

V is TRBV19 and J is TRBJ1-5; D perhaps matches TRBD1 (5 bases). V gave up 8 bases and J gave up 2 bases, with 16 bases separating them. The germline V gene has CDR1 LNHDA and CDR2 SQIVND (reference sequence). The CDR3 covers 15 residues. The CDR3 loop reads CASSQGGGGNQPQHF. Written as DNA, the CDR3 is TGTGCCAGTTCCCAGGGTGGGGGAGGCAATCAGCCCCAGCATTTT.

The V call is TRBV7-1, the J call TRBJ1-3; D is undetermined. Being an ORF, TRBV7-1 has a function that is uncertain. Trimming pared 4 bases from V and 7 bases from J, leaving 14 bases between. This CDR3 region has 14 residues. The CDR3 DNA is TGTGCCAGCAGCTTGGGGTCTGGGGATAACACCATATATTTT. It codes for CASSLGSGDNTIYF.

The chain uses TRBV29-1 and TRBJ2-3; D is perhaps TRBD2 (6 bases). This CDR3 is 13 amino acids long. The V end was cut by 4 bases, the J end by 0 bases, with 8 bases between. In germline, CDR1 is SQVTM, CDR2 ANQGSEA. The CDR3 DNA follows: TGCAGCGTTGTAGCGGCGAGCACAGATACGCAGTATTTT. Protein sequence: CSVVAASTDTQYF.

This clone was counted only a few times. This sequence joins TRBV11-3 and TRBJ1-4; D is ambiguous. Germline CDR1 reads SGHNT; CDR2 reads YENEEA. CDR3 length: 15 amino acids. V dropped 4 bases and J dropped 5 bases, with 14 bases sitting between them. The CDR3 sequence: CASSSRGPGNEKLFF. DNA for the CDR3: TGTGCCAGCAGCTCCCGAGGGCCGGGAAATGAAAAACTGTTTTTT. Full variable domain (missing parts from reference TRBV11-3 and TRBJ1-4): EAGVVQSPRYKIIEKKQPVAFWCNPISGHNTLYWYLQNLGQGPELLIRYENEEAVDDSQLPKDRFSAERLKGVDSTLKIQPAELGDSAVYLCASSSRGPGNEKLFFGSGTQLSVL.

This chain uses TRBV9 with TRBJ2-1; D is unclear. Trimming removed 0 bases at V and 0 bases at J, with 4 bases between. From germline, CDR1 is SGDLS and CDR2 YYNGEE. This CDR3 comprises 14 residues. The CDR3 here is CASSVDSSYNEQFF. For the CDR3, the DNA is TGTGCCAGCAGCGTAGATAGCTCCTACAATGAGCAGTTCTTC.

The chain is built from TRBV7-2 and TRBJ1-2, with D possibly being TRBD1 (6 bases). The germline CDR1 and CDR2 sequences are SGHTA and FQGNSA. Trimming pared 5 bases from V and 2 bases from J, leaving 9 bases between. The CDR3 spans 13 residues. The CDR3 protein is CASSPGDNYGYTF. The CDR3 coding sequence is TGTGCCAGCAGCCCAGGGGACAACTATGGCTACACCTTC.

The rearrangement uses TRBV1 and TRBJ2-1; TRBD2 is the table's D call and was not checked against the DNA. TRBV1 is listed as a pseudogene. The CDR3 contains 16 residues. DNA for the CDR3: TGCGCCAGCAGCGTCTACAGCGGGGGGGCCTCGTTTGAGCAGTTCTTC. This gives the protein CASSVYSGGASFEQFF.

The chain joins TRBV6-8 to TRBJ2-2; 9 bases map to TRBD1. The CDR3 totals 15 residues. V lost 6 bases, J lost 7 bases, and 9 bases stayed unmatched. The germline V gene has CDR1 MNHGY and CDR2 SAAAGT. The CDR3 here is CASSQLGTGNGELFF. Here the CDR3 DNA reads TGTGCCAGCAGCCAACTTGGGACAGGGAACGGGGAGCTGTTTTTT.

The CDR3 here is CASSAPRGGITEAFF. In DNA, the CDR3 is TGTGCCAGCAGTGCGCCCAGGGGCGGCATCACTGAAGCTTTCTTT. The chain employs TRBV2 and TRBJ1-1; possibly TRBD1 for D (6 bases). V gave up 4 bases and J gave up 4 bases, with 16 bases separating them. CDR3 length equals 15 residues. Germline CDR1 reads SNHLY; CDR2 reads FYNNEI.

The chain carries TRBV18 and TRBJ2-5, with D hard to call. The germline gives CDR1 KGHSH, CDR2 LQKENI. Deletions cut 3 bases from V and 4 bases from J, with 12 bases between. CDR3 size: 14 residues. The CDR3 spells CASSPAASSETQYF. The CDR3 region has the DNA TGTGCCAGCTCACCGGCGGCGAGCTCAGAGACCCAGTACTTC.

This clone was seen a handful of times. The V and J genes are TRBV23-1 and TRBJ1-2, with 7 nucleotides matching TRBD1. TRBV23-1 is placed among ORFs of uncertain function. V lost 6 bases, J lost 2 bases, and 9 bases stayed unmatched. CDR3 length: 15 amino acids. The CDR3 sequence: CASSQEEGANYGYTF. The CDR3 bases are TGCGCCAGCAGCCAAGAAGAGGGGGCCAACTATGGCTACACCTTC.

The genes are TRBV11-3 and TRBJ1-2; TRBD1 agrees at 7 bases. The CDR3 loop spans 14 amino acids. Germline lookup yields CDR1 SGHNT and CDR2 YENEEA. V was clipped by 2 bases and J by 7 bases; unmatched bases: 7. In nucleotides, the CDR3 is TGTGCCAGCAGCTTACCTCCACAGGGGTCTGGCTACACCTTC. As protein: CASSLPPQGSGYTF.

The sample holds a few counts of this clone. The genes are TRBV6-8 and TRBJ1-5; tentative D call: TRBD1 (5 bases). Germline V lookup: CDR1 MNHGY, CDR2 SAAAGT. The ends were cut back, 10 bases at V and 2 bases at J, with 12 bases in the middle. This CDR3 region has 13 residues. The CDR3: CAIRAGGNQPQHF. Here the CDR3 DNA reads TGTGCCATCAGGGCCGGAGGCAATCAGCCCCAGCATTTT.

This chain connects TRBV7-8 to TRBJ2-1; D tentatively reads TRBD1 or TRBD2 (5 bases each). Germline V lookup: CDR1 SGHVS, CDR2 FQNEAQ. This CDR3 region has 13 residues. V was clipped by 5 bases and J by 7 bases, with 12 bases between them. The CDR3 is CASSRDGLNEQFF. For the CDR3, the DNA is TGTGCCAGCAGCCGGGACGGTTTAAATGAGCAGTTCTTC.

The chain has TRBV4-1 and TRBJ1-2, with D perhaps matching TRBD1 (5 bases). This CDR3 region has 15 residues. Germline V CDR1 and CDR2: MGHRA, YSYEKL. The V and J ends lost 0 bases and 4 bases respectively, with 12 bases between them. CDR3 amino acids: CASSQDIGASYGYTF. The CDR3 bases are TGCGCCAGCAGCCAAGATATCGGGGCCAGCTATGGCTACACCTTC.

This sequence joins TRBV11-3 and TRBJ2-3, with 10 bases matching TRBD2. The CDR3 extends over 15 amino acids. V trimming: 5 bases; J trimming: 7 bases; junction bases outside the gene matches: 9. CDR1 and CDR2 (germline): SGHNT, YENEEA. CDR3 residues: CASSQVAGGRYTQYF. CDR3 DNA: TGTGCCAGCAGCCAAGTAGCGGGGGGCCGGTATACGCAGTATTTT.

V usage is TRBV9 and J usage is TRBJ2-7, with D maybe TRBD2 (5 bases). Germline CDR1 reads SGDLS; CDR2 reads YYNGEE. Trimming removed 5 bases from V and 2 bases from J, with 11 bases in between. CDR3 length: 13 amino acids. The CDR3 here is CASSEGQTYEQYF. As DNA, the CDR3 is TGTGCCAGCAGTGAGGGCCAAACCTACGAGCAGTACTTC.